This T cell receptor beta chain derives from a study of blood T cell repertoires in COVID-19. Study context: Samples of COVID-19 (acute and convalescent) were obtained from the United States, Italy and Spain. PBMCs, B-cell-depleted T cells, or T cells provided the cDNA or gDNA that made up the material.

V trimming: 5 bases; J trimming: 2 bases; junction bases outside the gene matches: 16. This CDR3 is 18 amino acids long. Germline V gene data show CDR1 as MNHNY and CDR2 as SVGAGI (reference sequence). Authors' analysis steps: Using reference gene primer amplification, nucleated cell counts were estimated. The assay was immunoSEQ multiplex PCR, and TCRdb's table has in-frame clones only and misses some. The DNA gave D and trimming, while V, J and clone size come from that table. The sample records roughly 58,000 clones, around 85% being singletons. Sequencing input: peripheral blood. The receptor was isolated from a man aged 70-80 years with active COVID-19. V gene TRBV6-6 combines with J gene TRBJ2-7; 9 nucleotides align to TRBD1. CDR3 sequence reads: CASSRTSPGQGRAYEQYF. The CDR3 coding sequence is TGTGCCAGCAGTCGCACATCACCGGGACAGGGACGGGCCTACGAGCAGTACTTC.